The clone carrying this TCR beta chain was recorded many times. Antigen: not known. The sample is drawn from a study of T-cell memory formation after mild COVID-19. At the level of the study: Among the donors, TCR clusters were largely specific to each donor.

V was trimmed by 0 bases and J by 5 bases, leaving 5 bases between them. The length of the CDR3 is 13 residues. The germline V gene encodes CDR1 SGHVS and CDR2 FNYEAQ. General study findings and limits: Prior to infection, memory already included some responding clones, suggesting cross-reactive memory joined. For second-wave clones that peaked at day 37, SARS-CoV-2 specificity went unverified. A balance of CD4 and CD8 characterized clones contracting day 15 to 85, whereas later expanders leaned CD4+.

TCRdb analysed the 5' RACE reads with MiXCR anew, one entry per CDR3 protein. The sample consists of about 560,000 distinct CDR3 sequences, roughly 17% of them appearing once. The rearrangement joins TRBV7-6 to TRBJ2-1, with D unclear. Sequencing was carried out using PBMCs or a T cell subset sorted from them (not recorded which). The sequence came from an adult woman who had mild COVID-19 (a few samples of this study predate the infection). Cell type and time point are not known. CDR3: CASSLAGNNEQFF. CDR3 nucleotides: TGTGCCAGCAGCTTAGCGGGGAACAATGAGCAGTTCTTC.